This passage covers 25 T cell receptor beta chains from one sample sequenced in a study of T-cell reconstitution after alpha-beta-depleted transplantation in children. TCRbeta library preparation incorporated unique molecular identifiers. TCRdb independently ran MiXCR on the PCR reads; one entry per CDR3 protein. Of 200,000 to 250,000 distinct CDR3 sequences listed, about a tenth are singletons. The material sequenced was PBMCs, taken before TCRalphabeta/CD19-depleted stem cell transplant. All receptors derive from a child in the first two years of life with acute myeloid leukemia, due to receive a stem cell transplant.

The V and J genes are TRBV30 and TRBJ1-1; D ambiguous. The length of the CDR3 is 13 residues. V was pared by 5 bases and J by 2 bases, with 12 bases between. The germline V gene has CDR1 GTSNPN and CDR2 SVGIG (reference sequence). The CDR3 is CAWVDNLNTEAFF. DNA for the CDR3: TGTGCCTGGGTCGACAATTTAAACACTGAAGCTTTCTTT.

In DNA form, the CDR3 reads TGCAGTGCTAGGACGACAGATTTCGAGCAGTACTTC. It specifies CSARTTDFEQYF. The rearrangement joins TRBV20-1 to TRBJ2-7, with D possibly TRBD1 on 5 matching bases. This CDR3 has 12 residues. Germline CDR1 is DFQATT and CDR2 is SNEGSKA (reference sequence). V lost 3 bases and J 6 bases, leaving 12 bases between the germline ends.

This clonotype was observed a few times. The chain has TRBV5-1 and TRBJ2-3; 9 bases align to TRBD2. This CDR3 has 16 amino acids. CDR1 and CDR2 (germline): SGHRS, YFSETQ. V trimming: 2 bases; J trimming: 4 bases; junction bases outside the gene matches: 8. In nucleotides, the CDR3 is TGCGCCAGCAGCTTTGATGGCGGGGGGGCGGCAGATACGCAGTATTTT. Translation: CASSFDGGGAADTQYF.

The sample holds many counts of this clonotype. The chain uses TRBV3-1 and TRBJ1-4; the D gene is possibly TRBD1 (6 bases). V lost 3 bases to trimming and J lost 8 bases, with 19 bases between them. Germline V gene sequence: CDR1 LGHDT, CDR2 YNNKEL (reference sequence). The CDR3 has 16 residues. This CDR3 is CASSQVWGPEGEKLFF. DNA of the CDR3: TGTGCCAGCAGCCAGGTCTGGGGGCCCGAAGGAGAAAAACTGTTTTTT.

The sample holds many counts of this clonotype. This chain joins TRBV20-1 and TRBJ2-2, with TRBD2 matching over 10 bases. Germline V gene sequence: CDR1 DFQATT, CDR2 SNEGSKA (reference sequence). V gave up 6 bases and J gave up 3 bases; unmatched junction bases: 13. The CDR3 extends over 17 amino acids. In nucleotides, the CDR3 is TGCAGTGCCCGCGCCGGAGCTAGCGGGAGTCACACCGGGGAGCTGTTTTTT. Translated, it gives CSARAGASGSHTGELFF.

This clonotype was counted at least ten times. CDR3: CASSIPPGLAPHNEQFF. CDR3 sequence (DNA): TGTGCCAGTAGTATACCACCGGGACTAGCGCCCCACAATGAGCAGTTCTTC. This chain uses TRBV19 with TRBJ2-1; 10 bases agree with TRBD2. The CDR3 extends over 17 amino acids. V was pared by 2 bases and J by 5 bases, with 9 bases of the junction left unmatched. The germline CDR1 and CDR2 sequences are LNHDA and SQIVND (reference sequence).

In its sample, this clonotype was seen many times. The J gene is TRBJ2-3, the V gene TRBV6-5; no clear D gene. The CDR3 spans 18 residues. Per germline, CDR1 MNHEY and CDR2 SVGAGI. V was shortened by 0 bases and J by 1 base, with 17 bases between the two germline ends. Here the CDR3 DNA reads TGTGCCAGCAGTTACTCGACGCTGGGATACGCCGGCACAGATACGCAGTATTTT. Translation gives CASSYSTLGYAGTDTQYF.

This clonotype was seen many times. V usage is TRBV28 and J usage is TRBJ2-5; 7 bases map to TRBD1. The CDR3 runs to 16 residues. The germline V gene has CDR1 MDHEN and CDR2 SYDVKM. V was pared by 9 bases and J by 2 bases, with 15 bases of the junction left unmatched. CDR3 DNA sequence: TGTGCCAGTACTAAATTACTTCCGGGACAGCAAGAGACCCAGTACTTC. As protein: CASTKLLPGQQETQYF. The full variable domain, in which reference TRBV28 and TRBJ2-5 provide the parts outside the CDR3, is DVKVTQSSRYLVKRTGEKVFLECVQDMDHENMFWYRQDPGLGLRLIYFSYDVKMKEKGDIPEGYSVSREKKERFSLILESASTNQTSMYLCASTKLLPGQQETQYFGPGTRLLVL.

This clonotype has ten or more counts. V gene TRBV5-1 combines with J gene TRBJ2-1; no firm D call. CDR1 and CDR2 (germline): SGHRS, YFSETQ. The CDR3 sequence is 14 residues long. V was shortened by 0 bases and J by 3 bases, with 7 bases between the two germline ends. DNA of the CDR3: TGCGCCAGCAGCTTGGAACCGTACTACAATGAGCAGTTCTTC. Protein product: CASSLEPYYNEQFF.

This clonotype was detected many times. V is TRBV7-2 and J is TRBJ2-2; 10 bases are a match to TRBD1. Germline V gene data show CDR1 as SGHTA and CDR2 as FQGNSA. Trimming removed 5 bases from V and 4 bases from J; junction bases left unmatched: 1. This CDR3 contains 14 residues. This CDR3 is CASSRDRGTGELFF. For the CDR3, the DNA is TGTGCCAGCAGCCGGGACAGGGGCACCGGGGAGCTGTTTTTT.

This clonotype was counted many times. The rearrangement uses TRBV5-1 and TRBJ2-1; D perhaps matches TRBD1 (8 bases). CDR3 length equals 15 residues. CDR1 SGHRS and CDR2 YFSETQ come from the germline V gene. V was pared by 4 bases and J by 2 bases, with 13 bases between. The DNA for the CDR3 is TGCGCCAGCAGCCCCACAGGGGGGGCCTACAATGAGCAGTTCTTC. It yields the protein CASSPTGGAYNEQFF.

In its sample, this clonotype was seen many times. The gene calls are TRBV5-1 and TRBJ2-2; no reliable D call. The V gene lost 2 bases and the J gene lost 3 bases, with 11 bases spanning the gap. Germline values: CDR1 SGHRS, CDR2 YFSETQ. The CDR3 extends over 15 amino acids. The CDR3 DNA reads TGCGCCAGCAGCTTAGGTCTAGTGCACACCGGGGAGCTGTTTTTT. Amino acid sequence: CASSLGLVHTGELFF. Full variable domain (outside the CDR3, taken from reference TRBV5-1 and TRBJ2-2): KAGVTQTPRYLIKTRGQQVTLSCSPISGHRSVSWYQQTPGQGLQFLFEYFSETQRNKGNFPGRFSGRQFSNSRSEMNVSTLELGDSALYLCASSLGLVHTGELFFGEGSRLTVL.

This clonotype was seen many times. CDR3 loop: CASSTPRTMNTEAFF. CDR3 nucleotide sequence: TGTGCCAGCAGCACTCCCCGGACCATGAACACTGAAGCTTTCTTT. The chain combines TRBV7-2 with TRBJ1-1, with D hard to call. CDR3 length: 15 amino acids. CDR1 SGHTA and CDR2 FQGNSA come from the germline V gene. V lost 5 bases and J 0 bases, leaving 13 bases between the germline ends. The full variable domain, rest sourced from reference TRBV7-2 and TRBJ1-1, is GAGVSQSPSNKVTEKGKDVELRCDPISGHTALYWYRQSLGQGLEFLIYFQGNSAPDKSGLPSDRFSAERTGGSVSTLTIQRTQQEDSAVYLCASSTPRTMNTEAFFGQGTRLTVV.

This clonotype showed up many times. The chain links TRBV10-3 to TRBJ2-2, with 11 bases aligning to TRBD2. This CDR3 has 17 amino acids. Germline V gives CDR1 ENHRY, CDR2 SYGVKD. V shed 3 bases and J 1 base; nucleotides not matched to a gene: 4. The CDR3 reads CAISDLAGGENTGELFF. The CDR3 bases are TGTGCCATCAGTGACCTAGCGGGAGGAGAGAACACCGGGGAGCTGTTTTTT.

This clonotype was detected ten times or more. The gene calls are TRBV20-1 and TRBJ1-2; possible D gene TRBD1, 5 bases. The CDR3 has 16 amino acids. V lost 0 bases and J 5 bases, leaving 19 bases between the germline ends. Germline V lookup: CDR1 DFQATT, CDR2 SNEGSKA (reference sequence). Here the CDR3 reads CSARDRLGGEGYGYTF. The CDR3 DNA is TGCAGTGCTAGAGATCGGCTCGGGGGGGAGGGTTATGGCTACACCTTC.

This clonotype appeared many times. The chain couples TRBV5-1 to TRBJ1-4, with D possibly matching TRBD1 (5 bases). The CDR3 has 14 residues. Germline CDR1 is SGHRS and CDR2 is YFSETQ. Trimming removed 4 bases at V and 2 bases at J, with 9 bases between. CDR3: CASSQKGTNEKLFF. CDR3 DNA sequence: TGCGCCAGCAGCCAGAAGGGGACTAATGAAAAACTGTTTTTT.

This clonotype has a count of ten or more. The chain employs TRBV5-1 and TRBJ1-1; the D is unclear. This CDR3 has 14 residues. V was shortened by 3 bases and J by 4 bases, with 13 bases between the two germline ends. CDR1 is SGHRS and CDR2 is YFSETQ in the germline V gene. CDR3 nucleotides: TGCGCCAGCAGCTCCAAAAACAGCGGCACTGAAGCTTTCTTT. Protein sequence: CASSSKNSGTEAFF.

There are many counts of this clonotype. The chain is built from TRBV11-2 and TRBJ2-4; no clear D. CDR1 is SGHAT, CDR2 FQNNGV, per germline. CDR3 length: 13 residues. V lost 1 base to trimming and J lost 3 bases, with 4 bases between them. The CDR3 DNA is TGTGCCAGCAGCTTAGTGGGCAAAAACATTCAGTACTTC. Translated: CASSLVGKNIQYF. The full variable domain, rest sourced from reference TRBV11-2 and TRBJ2-4, is EAGVAQSPRYKIIEKRQSVAFWCNPISGHATLYWYQQILGQGPKLLIQFQNNGVVDDSQLPKDRFSAERLKGVDSTLKIQPAKLEDSAVYLCASSLVGKNIQYFGAGTRLSVL.

About this clonotype itself: A much larger clone lies one base from this, so it may be a read error. The chain links TRBV2 to TRBJ2-5; D unclear. Germline assignment: CDR1 SNHLY and CDR2 FYNNEI. This CDR3 region has 14 residues. V lost 6 bases and J 0 bases, leaving 11 bases between the germline ends. The CDR3 is CASRTPTHQETQYF. CDR3 coding DNA: TGTGCCAGCAGAACCCCAACGCACCAAGAGACCCAGTACTTC.

This clonotype was counted at least ten times. The gene calls are TRBV18 and TRBJ2-2; unclear D gene. CDR3 size: 15 residues. Germline CDR1 and CDR2: KGHSH and LQKENI. V was pared by 0 bases and J by 2 bases, with 7 bases between. The CDR3: CASSPPTKNTGELFF. CDR3 DNA sequence: TGTGCCAGCTCACCACCTACGAAAAACACCGGGGAGCTGTTTTTT. The full variable domain, its missing parts supplied by reference TRBV18 and TRBJ2-2, is NAGVMQNPRHLVRRRGQEARLRCSPMKGHSHVYWYRQLPEEGLKFMVYLQKENIIDESGMPKERFSAEFPKEGPSILRIQQVVRGDSAAYFCASSPPTKNTGELFFGEGSRLTVL.

This clonotype was detected ten times or more. The rearrangement uses TRBV20-1 and TRBJ1-4; D gene uncertain. The germline V gene has CDR1 DFQATT and CDR2 SNEGSKA (reference sequence). The V gene lost 0 bases and the J gene lost 6 bases, with 20 bases spanning the gap. This CDR3 comprises 17 residues. The CDR3 DNA follows: TGCAGTGCTAGAGATTTTTTGGCACCCGGTTTGGATGAAAAACTGTTTTTT. This encodes CSARDFLAPGLDEKLFF.

This clonotype showed up many times. This chain connects TRBV5-1 to TRBJ1-2, with D possibly being TRBD1 (6 bases). The CDR3 sequence is 13 residues long. The V gene's germline CDR1 is SGHRS and CDR2 YFSETQ. V dropped 0 bases and J dropped 8 bases, with 11 bases sitting between them. The CDR3 is CASSLGPGVGYTF. The CDR3 bases are TGCGCCAGCAGCTTGGGGCCAGGGGTAGGCTACACCTTC.

This clonotype was seen ten or more times. The genes are TRBV5-5 and TRBJ2-7, with TRBD1 as a possible D gene (6 bases). Germline CDR1 and CDR2: SGHKS and YYEKEE (reference sequence). There are 15 residues in the CDR3. V gave up 0 bases and J gave up 4 bases, with 14 bases separating them. The CDR3 here is CASSLEFIGQYEQYF. CDR3 nucleotide sequence: TGTGCCAGCAGCTTGGAATTTATTGGACAGTACGAGCAGTACTTC.

This clonotype appeared many times. The rearrangement links TRBV5-1 to TRBJ1-1; 11 bases align to TRBD1. This CDR3 comprises 16 residues. With V trimmed by 0 bases and J by 6 bases, 7 bases remained unmatched. Germline V gene sequence: CDR1 SGHRS, CDR2 YFSETQ. The chain's CDR3 is CASSLVAGTGGSEAFF. In DNA, the CDR3 is TGCGCCAGCAGCTTGGTTGCCGGGACAGGGGGTTCTGAAGCTTTCTTT.

The chain is built from TRBV19 and TRBJ2-7, with a possible D match to TRBD2 (5 bases). The germline gives CDR1 LNHDA, CDR2 SQIVND (reference sequence). The CDR3 covers 15 residues. The V gene lost 2 bases and the J gene lost 2 bases, with 13 bases spanning the gap. CDR3 sequence (DNA): TGTGCCAGTAGTATACGGTACGGGAACACCTACGAGCAGTACTTC. Translation: CASSIRYGNTYEQYF.